These 13 T cell receptor beta chains came from one sample sequenced in a study of early T cells in non-severe SARS-CoV-2 infection. One entry per CDR3 protein, called by TCRdb with MiXCR from the 5' RACE reads. The table has about 56,000 distinct CDR3 sequences, about 12% seen once. The specimen was whole blood. The origin of the receptors is an adult who was a healthcare worker with PCR-confirmed SARS-CoV-2 infection or an uninfected control (not recorded which).

This clonotype was seen many times. The rearrangement links TRBV3-1 to TRBJ2-1; tentative D call: TRBD2 (5 bases). The CDR3 is made up of 17 amino acids. V was pared by 0 bases and J by 2 bases, with 14 bases between. Germline CDR1 reads LGHDT; CDR2 reads YNNKEL (reference sequence). This CDR3 is CASSQDFGGLAYNEQFF. DNA of the CDR3: TGTGCCAGCAGCCAAGATTTTGGCGGGCTGGCCTACAATGAGCAGTTCTTC.

The V call is TRBV20-1, the J call TRBJ2-3; 7 bases agree with TRBD1. CDR1 is DFQATT and CDR2 is SNEGSKA in the germline V gene (reference sequence). CDR3 length: 15 amino acids. The V gene end was trimmed by 1 base and the J gene end by 6 bases; junction bases not matched to a gene: 10. This CDR3 reads CSARAGTVFGDTQYF. In DNA, the CDR3 is TGCAGTGCTAGAGCGGGGACAGTTTTCGGGGATACGCAGTATTTT.

With regard to this clonotype: With a much larger clone just one base away, this may be a read error. This rearrangement joins TRBV5-5 to TRBJ2-5; possibly TRBD2 for D (6 bases). Germline V gene data show CDR1 as SGHKS and CDR2 as YYEKEE (reference sequence). The CDR3 loop spans 13 amino acids. The CDR3 nucleotides read TGTACCAGCAGCTGGGGGGACGAAGAGACCCAGTACTTC. Protein product: CTSSWGDEETQYF.

The gene calls are TRBV6-6 and TRBJ2-3; a possible D gene is TRBD2 (9 bases). This CDR3 is 18 amino acids long. V lost 11 bases and J 3 bases, leaving 30 bases between the germline ends. Germline CDR1 and CDR2: MNHNY and SVGAGI (reference sequence). The CDR3 reads CASPPGGGGAVRTDTQYF. The CDR3 DNA follows: TGTGCCTCGCCCCCAGGGGGCGGGGGGGCCGTAAGGACAGATACGCAGTATTTT.

This clonotype has at least ten counts. The chain combines TRBV2 with TRBJ1-1; possible D gene TRBD1, 5 bases. The V end was cut by 8 bases, the J end by 5 bases, with 9 bases between. Germline CDR1 is SNHLY and CDR2 is FYNNEI. This CDR3 comprises 11 residues. In nucleotides, the CDR3 is TGTGCCAGCCTTAGGGGAACTGAAGCTTTCTTT. It encodes CASLRGTEAFF.

About this clonotype itself: A read error may explain this, as a much larger clone is one base away. Given the absence of the conserved phenylalanine or tryptophan at the CDR3 end, a read error is likely. The J gene is TRBJ2-2, the V gene TRBV5-5, with D possibly called TRBD1 or TRBD2 (5 bases each). Per germline, CDR1 SGHKS and CDR2 YYEKEE (reference sequence). CDR3 size: 16 residues. Trimming left V 3 bases short and J 3 bases short, with 15 bases between. Written as DNA, the CDR3 is TGTGCCAGCAGCTCTCGGGGCAGGGTCTACACCGGGGAGCTGTTTTCT. Translated, it gives CASSSRGRVYTGELFS.

This clonotype has a count of ten or more. V gene TRBV24-1 combines with J gene TRBJ2-2, with 13 bases aligning to TRBD2. CDR3 length: 15 residues. The V segment lost 8 bases and the J segment 5 bases; nucleotides outside the gene matches: 4. Germline V gene data show CDR1 as KGHDR and CDR2 as SFDVKD. CDR3 bases: TGTGCCACCAAGGGACTAGCGGGAAGTACCGGGGAGCTGTTTTTT. Translation: CATKGLAGSTGELFF.

This chain's CDR3 is CASSQDESSGNTIYF. The CDR3 nucleotides are TGTGCCAGCAGCCAAGATGAGAGCTCTGGAAACACCATATATTTT. The genes are TRBV3-1 and TRBJ1-3; D remains ambiguous. The V gene's germline CDR1 is LGHDT and CDR2 YNNKEL (reference sequence). Trimming took 0 bases from V and 0 from J, leaving 6 bases between them. CDR3 length equals 15 residues.

This clonotype was seen a handful of times. The V call is TRBV12-3 or TRBV12-4, the J call TRBJ1-1; a possible D gene is TRBD1 (5 bases). CDR3 length equals 13 residues. Trimming left V 7 bases short and J 1 base short, with 10 bases between. CDR3 DNA: TGTGCCAGCAATCAGGGATGGAACACTGAAGCTTTCTTT. Its protein product is CASNQGWNTEAFF.

This clonotype was counted at least ten times. V gene TRBV3-1 combines with J gene TRBJ1-4, with TRBD1 as a possible D gene (6 bases). CDR3 length: 15 amino acids. Germline CDR1 is LGHDT and CDR2 is YNNKEL (reference sequence). V lost 2 bases and J 5 bases, leaving 12 bases between the germline ends. CDR3 sequence: CASSQLQGTNEKLFF. CDR3 DNA: TGTGCCAGCAGCCAACTACAGGGTACGAATGAAAAACTGTTTTTT.

This clonotype has ten or more counts. This chain uses TRBV28 with TRBJ2-2; TRBD1 might be the D (5 bases). This CDR3 comprises 13 residues. V gave up 5 bases and J gave up 6 bases, with 10 bases separating them. From germline, CDR1 is MDHEN and CDR2 SYDVKM. CDR3 amino acids: CASSPQGPGELFF. The CDR3 DNA follows: TGTGCCAGCAGTCCCCAGGGTCCCGGGGAGCTGTTTTTT.

The chain carries TRBV21-1 and TRBJ2-5; TRBD1, as called in the table, went unchecked against the DNA. TRBV21-1 is given as a pseudogene. CDR3 length equals 15 residues. In DNA form, the CDR3 reads TGTGCCAGCTATTCTTTAAGGGGGGGCCGCGAGACCCAGTACTTC. Translation: CASYSLRGGRETQYF.

This clonotype was found many times. V usage is TRBV27 and J usage is TRBJ2-7, with TRBD2 identical over 7 bases. The junction had 6 bases not matched to a gene; V was cut back by 5 bases and J by 5 bases. CDR1 MNHEY and CDR2 SMNVEV come from the germline V gene (reference sequence). The CDR3 extends over 13 amino acids. CDR3 bases: TGTGCCAGCAGTCCCGGGGGGAGGAACGAGCAGTACTTC. Translation: CASSPGGRNEQYF.